The clone carrying this TCR beta chain turned up a few times. Its antigen is currently unknown. This sample was included in a study of cytomegalovirus exposure and HLA in healthy donors. Each of the donors was a healthy bone marrow donor. 13 Jbeta primers and 60 Vbeta primers were used for the PCR. Generated by immunoSEQ multiplex PCR, the TCRdb table keeps only in-frame clones and is missing some. The sample lists around 130,000 clones, about 74% seen once, with approximately 7% in the top ten. Study outcomes and limitations: In a later analysis, an Asian-associated ancestry cluster reportedly showed fewer N-insertions than the 666-donor mean. Association of some 18,000 TCR beta sequences with HLA alleles was found at 0.05 false discovery rate in a later analysis.

Sequenced sample: PBMCs. The source of this sequence is a man aged 40-49 years in good health and CMV-seropositive.

In DNA form, the CDR3 reads TGTGCCTGGGACAGGGGGATGTCCTACAATGAGCAGTTCTTC. Translation gives CAWDRGMSYNEQFF. The gene calls are TRBV30 and TRBJ2-1; 9 nucleotides match TRBD1. This CDR3 has 14 amino acids. J lost 1 base, V lost 5 bases, and 3 bases had no gene match. CDR1 GTSNPN and CDR2 SVGIG come from the germline V gene (reference sequence). Drawing the rest from reference TRBV30 and TRBJ2-1, the complete variable domain is SQTIHQWPATLVQPVGSPLSLECTVEGTSNPNLYWYRQAAGRGLQLLFYSVGIGQISSEVPQNLSASRPQDRQFILSSKKLLLSDSGFYLCAWDRGMSYNEQFFGPGTRLTVL.